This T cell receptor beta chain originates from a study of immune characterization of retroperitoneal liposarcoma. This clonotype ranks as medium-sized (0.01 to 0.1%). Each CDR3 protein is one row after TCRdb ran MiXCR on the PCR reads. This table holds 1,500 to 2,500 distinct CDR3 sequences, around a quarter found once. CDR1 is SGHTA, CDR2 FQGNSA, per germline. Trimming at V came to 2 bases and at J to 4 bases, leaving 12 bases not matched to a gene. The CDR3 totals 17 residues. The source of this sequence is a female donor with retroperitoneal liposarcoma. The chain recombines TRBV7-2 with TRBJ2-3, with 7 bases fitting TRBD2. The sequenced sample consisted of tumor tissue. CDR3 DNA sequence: TGTGCCAGCAGCTTATGGGCTAGCGGAGCGGGCCCAGATACGCAGTATTTT. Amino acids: CASSLWASGAGPDTQYF.